This T cell receptor beta chain originates from a study of T cell responses to AZD1222 COVID-19 vaccine. TCRdb keeps only in-frame clones here, not all; method: immunoSEQ multiplex PCR. The sample lists roughly 49,000 clones, roughly 80% occurring once. Study-wide results and limits: Clonal diversity was possibly underestimated, and white British individuals and females predominated among donors. CD4 TCRs covered the whole spike, strongest at regions 160-218 and 743-854.

To note about this clone: Its specificity is not known.

Germline V CDR1 and CDR2: PRHDT, FYEKMQ (reference sequence). V lost 6 bases and J lost 4; bases outside the gene matches: 5. This CDR3 comprises 14 residues. The specimen was peripheral blood, collected on day 0 of MenACWY control vaccination. The sequence came from an adult in good health. This chain joins TRBV13 and TRBJ2-2, with 7 bases aligning to TRBD1. The DNA for the CDR3 is TGTGCCAGCAGACTGACAGGGCCCACCGGGGAGCTGTTTTTT. Its translation: CASRLTGPTGELFF.